The entry below gives a single T cell receptor beta chain sequence along with its context. The antigen remains undetermined. These data belong to a study of CD8 T cells in ankylosing spondylitis. General study results and limits: A TCR beta motif of fewer than 10 highly homologous variants seemed to mark ankylosing spondylitis blood. Earlier reports found some motif variants in synovial fluid and blood in reactive arthritis.

CDR1 is DFQATT and CDR2 is SNEGSKA in the germline V gene (reference sequence). The CDR3 extends over 16 amino acids. Trimming left V 0 bases short and J 0 bases short, with 12 bases between. Each CDR3 protein gets one entry after TCRdb re-called the 5' RACE reads with MiXCR. The sample contains 230,000 or so distinct CDR3 sequences, around 25% of which appear only once. The TCR originated in a male donor with ankylosing spondylitis or in good health (not recorded which). Sequencing used blood, either unsorted or a sorted T cell fraction (not recorded which). The chain links TRBV20-1 to TRBJ1-5; D not resolved. This CDR3 reads CSARDVRVFSNQPQHF. In nucleotides, the CDR3 is TGCAGTGCTAGAGATGTGAGGGTTTTTAGCAATCAGCCCCAGCATTTT.